This entry lists 18 T cell receptor beta chains sequenced from one sample in a study of beta chain features in type 1 diabetes (dated by TCRdb to the late 2010s). What the study reported, not specific to this receptor: A moderate but significant shortening of TCRB CDR3 length was observed in type 1 diabetes patients in all four CD4+ subsets.

The method behind the library was the immunoSEQ multiplex PCR assay. The entire amount of isolated RNA was reverse transcribed using the High Capacity cDNA Reverse Transcription Kit, so the sequenced TCRB transcripts were expressed ones. TCRdb took over this immuneACCESS table, retaining in-frame rearrangements with V and J assigned. Such tables are incomplete; in checked studies, under half of the missing clones stem from an unresolved V gene, and the remainder is unexplained. Here the sample has 200,000 to 300,000 clones; approximately 13% occur a single time. The ten largest clones capture just under 0.02% of the sample. The antigens for these receptors are not known. Sequenced input: naive CD4+ T cells from blood. The cell subset or site tag for this specimen amounts to: true naive CD4+ T cells. The source is a man between 25 and 39 years old with type 1 diabetes.

V gene TRBV30 combines with J gene TRBJ2-5; D unresolved. The germline gives CDR1 GTSNPN, CDR2 SVGIG (reference sequence). This CDR3 comprises 12 residues. V lost 2 bases to trimming and J lost 3 bases, with 7 bases between them. The CDR3 region has the DNA TGTGCCTGGAGTTCCCAGAAAGAGACCCAGTACTTC. It yields the protein CAWSSQKETQYF.

The V call is TRBV5-4, the J call TRBJ1-1, with D perhaps matching TRBD1 (5 bases). The germline V gene encodes CDR1 SGHNT and CDR2 YYREEE (reference sequence). V lost 0 bases to trimming and J lost 3 bases, with 9 bases between them. CDR3 length equals 14 residues. The CDR3 loop reads CASSLARGYTEAFF. CDR3 bases: TGTGCCAGCAGCTTGGCCCGGGGGTACACTGAAGCTTTCTTT.

This clone has only a few counts. The chain carries TRBV6-1 and TRBJ2-2; perhaps TRBD2 as D (5 bases). Germline CDR1 is MNHNS and CDR2 is SASEGT. V was cut by 4 bases and J by 8 bases, with 8 bases left in between. There are 12 residues in the CDR3. CDR3 residues: CASSGSGGELFF. DNA for the CDR3: TGTGCCAGCAGTGGGAGCGGAGGGGAGCTGTTTTTT.

This clone was found a few times. The rearrangement uses TRBV6-5 and TRBJ1-1, with 9 bases that match TRBD1. Trimming took 5 bases from V and 4 from J; bases not matched to a gene: 5. CDR1 is MNHEY, CDR2 SVGAGI, per germline. CDR3 length: 14 amino acids. The CDR3: CASSSRDRATEAFF. In DNA, the CDR3 is TGTGCCAGCAGTAGCCGGGACAGGGCCACTGAAGCTTTCTTT.

V gene TRBV5-1 combines with J gene TRBJ2-7; TRBD1 matches at 10 bases. V shed 3 bases, J shed 2 bases, and the junction held 2 bases outside the gene matches. This CDR3 is built from 14 residues. Germline CDR1 and CDR2: SGHRS and YFSETQ. The CDR3 here is CASSSGTGAYEQYF. CDR3 bases: TGCGCCAGCAGCTCCGGGACAGGGGCCTACGAGCAGTACTTC. Drawing the rest from reference TRBV5-1 and TRBJ2-7, the complete variable domain is KAGVTQTPRYLIKTRGQQVTLSCSPISGHRSVSWYQQTPGQGLQFLFEYFSETQRNKGNFPGRFSGRQFSNSRSEMNVSTLELGDSALYLCASSSGTGAYEQYFGPGTRLTVT.

This clone was seen more than once but under ten times. The chain couples TRBV6-5 to TRBJ2-2; TRBD1 matches at 8 bases. The CDR3 consists of 14 residues. CDR1 is MNHEY, CDR2 SVGAGI, per germline. J was trimmed by 6 bases and V by 6 bases; bases with no gene match: 6. The DNA for the CDR3 is TGTGCCAGCAGAGGACAGGGCGACGCCGGGGAGCTGTTTTTT. This gives the protein CASRGQGDAGELFF.

This clone was recorded a few times. The chain recombines TRBV18 with TRBJ2-2, with 7 bases fitting TRBD1. This CDR3 has 16 amino acids. Per the germline V gene, CDR1 is KGHSH and CDR2 is LQKENI. The J segment lost 5 bases and the V segment lost 3 bases, leaving 9 bases of the junction unmatched. The CDR3 protein is CASSPNRDSSTGELFF. CDR3 sequence (DNA): TGTGCCAGCTCACCGAACCGGGACAGCTCAACCGGGGAGCTGTTTTTT.

The chain couples TRBV11-3 to TRBJ2-3, with a possible D match to TRBD1 (5 bases). The CDR3 runs to 16 residues. In germline, CDR1 is SGHNT, CDR2 YENEEA. V shed 5 bases and J shed 0 bases, with 15 bases lying between them. CDR3 bases: TGTGCCAGCAGCCTAGGATCCAGGGCTAGCACAGATACGCAGTATTTT. Residues: CASSLGSRASTDTQYF. The whole variable domain, filled in from reference TRBV11-3 and TRBJ2-3, reads EAGVVQSPRYKIIEKKQPVAFWCNPISGHNTLYWYLQNLGQGPELLIRYENEEAVDDSQLPKDRFSAERLKGVDSTLKIQPAELGDSAVYLCASSLGSRASTDTQYFGPGTRLTVL.

The rearrangement joins TRBV11-2 to TRBJ1-1; perhaps TRBD1 as D (6 bases). The CDR3 loop spans 13 amino acids. CDR1 and CDR2 (germline): SGHAT, FQNNGV. The ends were cut back, 7 bases at V and 4 bases at J, with 13 bases in the middle. DNA of the CDR3: TGTGCCAGCATCTCCAAACAGGGCACTGAAGCTTTCTTT. Translating it yields CASISKQGTEAFF.

This clone has more than one count but fewer than ten. Different DNA sequences within this sample yield the same CDR3. This chain connects TRBV5-1 to TRBJ2-7; the D is unclear. V was pared by 1 base and J by 4 bases, with 6 bases between. CDR1 is SGHRS and CDR2 is YFSETQ in the germline V gene. The CDR3 has 12 residues. In DNA form, the CDR3 reads TGCGCCAGCAGCTTGCTTCCTTACGAGCAGTACTTC. Translated: CASSLLPYEQYF.

This clone was picked up a small number of times. V and J are TRBV10-3 and TRBJ1-5; D is unresolved. CDR1 ENHRY and CDR2 SYGVKD come from the germline V gene. V was clipped by 0 bases and J by 6 bases, with 3 bases between them. CDR3 length: 12 residues. In DNA, the CDR3 is TGTGCCATCAGTGAGTCCAGTCAGCCCCAGCATTTT. Amino acids: CAISESSQPQHF.

J is TRBJ2-1 and V is TRBV19, with a tentative D call TRBD1 (6 bases). CDR1 is LNHDA, CDR2 SQIVND, per germline (reference sequence). The CDR3 consists of 15 residues. The ends were cut back, 5 bases at V and 4 bases at J, with 15 bases in the middle. This CDR3 reads CASSPRMDSYNEQFF. CDR3 nucleotides: TGTGCCAGTAGTCCCCGAATGGACAGTTACAATGAGCAGTTCTTC.

A few counts support this clone. The rearrangement links TRBV4-1 to TRBJ1-4; TRBD1 matches 7 bases. V shed 7 bases, J shed 5 bases, and the junction held 7 bases outside the gene matches. CDR3 length equals 14 residues. The germline V gene encodes CDR1 MGHRA and CDR2 YSYEKL. The CDR3 nucleotides read TGCGCCAGCACCAAGACAGGGATGAATGAAAAACTGTTTTTT. It encodes CASTKTGMNEKLFF.

This sequence joins TRBV5-1 and TRBJ2-1; perhaps TRBD1 as D (6 bases). The V gene lost 2 bases and the J gene lost 6 bases, with 15 bases spanning the gap. In germline, CDR1 is SGHRS, CDR2 YFSETQ. This CDR3 has 15 residues. This CDR3 is CASSFIQQGTNEQFF. Here the CDR3 DNA reads TGCGCCAGCAGCTTTATCCAGCAGGGGACCAATGAGCAGTTCTTC.

This clone was detected a few times. The chain uses TRBV11-2 and TRBJ1-4, with 7 bases lining up with TRBD1. V dropped 5 bases and J dropped 8; count of bases not matched to a gene: 11. CDR3 size: 15 residues. The germline gives CDR1 SGHAT, CDR2 FQNNGV. The CDR3 nucleotides are TGTGCCAGCAGCACCTGGCCAGGGGGTATCGAAAAACTGTTTTTT. It translates to CASSTWPGGIEKLFF.

This clone was seen more than once but under ten times. This sample includes further DNA sequences coding for the same CDR3. In DNA form, the CDR3 reads TGTGCCAGCAGCTTAAGAGGGGGCGGCACAGATACGCAGTATTTT. This codes for CASSLRGGGTDTQYF. The chain carries TRBV11-2 and TRBJ2-3; 7 bases agree with TRBD1. The germline V gene encodes CDR1 SGHAT and CDR2 FQNNGV. CDR3 length: 15 amino acids. V dropped 2 bases and J dropped 1; count of bases not matched to a gene: 3.

This rearrangement joins TRBV23-1 to TRBJ2-1, with D unresolved. TRBV23-1 is noted as an ORF with a role that remains uncertain. Trimming cost V 0 bases and J 5 bases, with 8 bases left between them. The CDR3 is 14 residues long. The CDR3 coding sequence is TGCGCCAGCAGTCAATCGGTCCAGAACAATGAGCAGTTCTTC. Protein: CASSQSVQNNEQFF.

The chain is built from TRBV18 and TRBJ1-1; D may be TRBD1 (6 bases). V was cut by 3 bases and J by 0 bases, with 17 bases left in between. Germline CDR1 is KGHSH and CDR2 is LQKENI. The CDR3 is 17 residues long. CDR3 bases: TGTGCCAGCTCACCCTTCGGACAGATTCCCATGAACACTGAAGCTTTCTTT. This sequence encodes CASSPFGQIPMNTEAFF.